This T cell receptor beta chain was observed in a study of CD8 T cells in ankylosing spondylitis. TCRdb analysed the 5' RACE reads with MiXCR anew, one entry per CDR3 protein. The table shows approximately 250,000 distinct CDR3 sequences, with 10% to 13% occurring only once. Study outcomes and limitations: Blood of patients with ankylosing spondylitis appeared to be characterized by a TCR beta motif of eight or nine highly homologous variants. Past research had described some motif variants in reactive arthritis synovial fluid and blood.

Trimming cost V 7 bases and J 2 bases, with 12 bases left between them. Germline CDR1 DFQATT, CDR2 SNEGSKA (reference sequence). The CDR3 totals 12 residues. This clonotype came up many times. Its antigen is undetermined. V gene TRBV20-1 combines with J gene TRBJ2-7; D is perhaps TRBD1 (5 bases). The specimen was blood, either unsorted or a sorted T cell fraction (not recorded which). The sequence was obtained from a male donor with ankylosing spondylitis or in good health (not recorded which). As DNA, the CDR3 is TGCAGTGTAGGGGAAGTAACCTACGAGCAGTACTTC. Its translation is CSVGEVTYEQYF.